The present T cell receptor beta chain was sequenced within a study of OX40 agonist ivuxolimab in advanced cancers. Trimming removed 2 bases from V and 7 bases from J, with 6 bases in between. Germline values: CDR1 MGHRA, CDR2 YSYEKL. CDR3 size: 12 residues. This table comes from immunoSEQ multiplex PCR, and its TCRdb copy is limited to in-frame clones, with some not included. The data show approximately 47,000 clones, 87% seen once. The V and J genes are TRBV4-1 and TRBJ2-1, with D unresolved. The clonotype originates from an adult with an advanced solid tumor such as melanoma, head and neck, liver or kidney cancer. Source: CD4+ or CD8+ T cells sorted from blood, taken in a trial of the OX40 agonist ivuxolimab. The CDR3 sequence is CASSQSRNEQFF. CDR3 nucleotide sequence: TGCGCCAGCAGCCAATCGCGTAATGAGCAGTTCTTC.